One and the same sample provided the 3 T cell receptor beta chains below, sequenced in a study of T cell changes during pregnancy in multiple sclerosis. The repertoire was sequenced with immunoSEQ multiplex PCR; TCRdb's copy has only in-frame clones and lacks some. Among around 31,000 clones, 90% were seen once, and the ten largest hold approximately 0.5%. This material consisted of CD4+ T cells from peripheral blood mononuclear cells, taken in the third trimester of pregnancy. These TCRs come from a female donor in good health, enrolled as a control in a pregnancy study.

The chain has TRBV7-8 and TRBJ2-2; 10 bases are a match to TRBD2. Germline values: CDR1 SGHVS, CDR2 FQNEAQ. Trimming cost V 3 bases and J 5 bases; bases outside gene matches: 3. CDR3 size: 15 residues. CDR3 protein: CASSLGLALTGELFF. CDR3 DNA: TGTGCCAGCAGCTTGGGACTAGCGCTGACCGGGGAGCTGTTTTTT.

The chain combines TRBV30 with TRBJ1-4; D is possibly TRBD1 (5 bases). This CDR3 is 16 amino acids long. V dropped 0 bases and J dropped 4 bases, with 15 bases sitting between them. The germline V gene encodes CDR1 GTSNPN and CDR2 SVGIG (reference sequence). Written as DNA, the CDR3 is TGTGCCTGGAGTGTACACTCAGGGAAGGTTAATGAAAAACTGTTTTTT. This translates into CAWSVHSGKVNEKLFF.

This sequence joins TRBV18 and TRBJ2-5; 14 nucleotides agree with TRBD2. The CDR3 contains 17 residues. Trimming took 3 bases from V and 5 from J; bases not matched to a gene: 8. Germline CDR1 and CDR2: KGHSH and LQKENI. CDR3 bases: TGTGCCAGCTCACCCCCGACTAGCGGGAGGGCCCTGGAGACCCAGTACTTC. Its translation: CASSPPTSGRALETQYF. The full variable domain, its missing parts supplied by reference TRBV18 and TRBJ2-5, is NAGVMQNPRHLVRRRGQEARLRCSPMKGHSHVYWYRQLPEEGLKFMVYLQKENIIDESGMPKERFSAEFPKEGPSILRIQQVVRGDSAAYFCASSPPTSGRALETQYFGPGTRLLVL.